This entry features one T cell receptor beta chain sequence. Generated by immunoSEQ multiplex PCR, the TCRdb table keeps only in-frame clones and is missing some. Among 950,000 to 1,300,000 clones listed, about 75% were seen once. The data are from a study of shared clonotypes between healthy human individuals. V dropped 0 bases and J dropped 0 bases, with 8 bases sitting between them. CDR1 is SGDLS and CDR2 is YYNGEE in the germline V gene. The CDR3 is made up of 15 amino acids. The material sequenced was memory CD4+ T cells sorted from blood. Subset given: CD45RA-negative fraction. The receptor comes from a man between 18 and 29 years old in good health. The chain couples TRBV9 to TRBJ2-3; no clear D. CDR3 sequence (DNA): TGTGCCAGCAGCGTAGGGCCAATGAGCACAGATACGCAGTATTTT. It specifies CASSVGPMSTDTQYF.